Sample share makes the clone carrying this T cell receptor (beta chain) medium-sized. Its antigen is as yet unknown. This entry belongs to a study of Graves' ophthalmopathy and Graves' hyperthyroidism. RNA transcripts served as template for amplifying TCR beta CDR3 sequences. The first round was an RT-PCR with HTBI primers, and the second round was a multiplex PCR. One entry per CDR3 protein results from TCRdb running MiXCR on the multiplex PCR reads. Here the sample spans about 39,000 distinct CDR3 sequences, roughly 50% being singletons. Notes on the study in general: Researchers report that a 13-signature model separated ophthalmopathy from stable hyperthyroidism, posting less than 90% sensitivity and about 82% specificity.

Germline V gives CDR1 KGHDR, CDR2 SFDVKD. Germline trimming cut 3 bases from V and 6 bases from J; bases unmatched to any gene: 9. The CDR3 is 17 amino acids. Excluded: other autoimmune disease, uncontrolled infection, pregnancy or lactation. This receptor was taken from an adult woman with stable Graves' hyperthyroidism. The material sequenced was peripheral blood. The chain employs TRBV24-1 and TRBJ1-5, with TRBD1 matching 11 bases. CDR3 coding DNA: TGTGCCACCAGTGATCCTCCGGGACAGGGGGTGATTCAGCCCCAGCATTTT. This translates into CATSDPPGQGVIQPQHF.